These T cell receptor beta chains were read from a single sample in a study of regulatory T cells in long-lasting Graves disease. TCRdb passed the multiplex PCR reads through MiXCR, listing each CDR3 protein once. The sample lists roughly 400,000 distinct CDR3 sequences, around 20% seen once, with less than 25% in the top ten. The sample in question was peripheral blood mononuclear cells (PBMCs), obtained when the disease was refractory, from a patient treated with antithyroid drugs. All receptors derive from a female donor with Graves disease. CDR3s include the opening cysteine and the closing phenylalanine or tryptophan. The order of the fields is D gene, J gene, CDR3 length, clone size, V gene, CDR3 DNA, CDR3 protein. The D gene is left open where the match is weak. Clone size is shown for a subset of rows, as once, few, many or a class of expanded clone.

D gene: NA; J gene: TRBJ2-7; CDR3 length: 13; clone size: NA; V gene: TRBV3-1; CDR3 DNA: TGTGCCAGCAGCCAAGATCCCTTCTACGAGCAGTACTTC; CDR3 protein: CASSQDPFYEQYF
D gene: NA; J gene: TRBJ1-5; CDR3 length: 15; clone size: few; V gene: TRBV19; CDR3 DNA: TGTGCCAGTAGTACAACTGCGTATGGGAATCAGCCCCAGCATTTT; CDR3 protein: CASSTTAYGNQPQHF
D gene: NA; J gene: TRBJ2-5; CDR3 length: 13; clone size: NA; V gene: TRBV20-1; CDR3 DNA: TGCAGTGCCGATCGGACACAACAAGAGACCCAGTACTTC; CDR3 protein: CSADRTQQETQYF
D gene: NA; J gene: TRBJ2-2; CDR3 length: 20; clone size: NA; V gene: TRBV4-3; CDR3 DNA: TGCGCCAGCAGCCAAGTAGGACGGGGCAGGGTGGATTTGAACACCGGGGAGCTGTTTTTT; CDR3 protein: CASSQVGRGRVDLNTGELFF
D gene: NA; J gene: TRBJ1-2; CDR3 length: 15; clone size: many; V gene: TRBV11-1; CDR3 DNA: TGTGCCAGCAGCTTAGCGGTGACGGGCCTTGGGGGCTACACCTTC; CDR3 protein: CASSLAVTGLGGYTF
D gene: NA; J gene: TRBJ2-5; CDR3 length: 13; clone size: many; V gene: TRBV30; CDR3 DNA: TGTGCCTGCCGGCCGGAAAGGGTGTCGACCCAGTACTTC; CDR3 protein: CACRPERVSTQYF
D gene: TRBD1; J gene: TRBJ1-2; CDR3 length: 13; clone size: few; V gene: TRBV19; CDR3 DNA: TGTGCCAGCTCTGGGACAGAGACCTATGGCTACACCTTC; CDR3 protein: CASSGTETYGYTF
D gene: TRBD1; J gene: TRBJ2-7; CDR3 length: 15; clone size: many; V gene: TRBV28; CDR3 DNA: TGTGCCAGCAGTCTCCGCGCCAGGGGGTCCTACGAGCAGTACTTC; CDR3 protein: CASSLRARGSYEQYF
D gene: TRBD2; J gene: TRBJ2-3; CDR3 length: 18; clone size: NA; V gene: TRBV28; CDR3 DNA: TGTGCCAGCAGTTTATATCCGGGACTAGCGGGAGGTGGGGATACGCAGTATTTT; CDR3 protein: CASSLYPGLAGGGDTQYF
D gene: NA; J gene: TRBJ1-5; CDR3 length: 13; clone size: NA; V gene: TRBV20-1; CDR3 DNA: TGCAGTGCCCGACGGGGTTTCGATCAGCCCCAGCATTTT; CDR3 protein: CSARRGFDQPQHF
D gene: TRBD1; J gene: TRBJ1-2; CDR3 length: 13; clone size: NA; V gene: TRBV29-1; CDR3 DNA: TGCAGCGTGGTCGACGGGACAGAGTATGGCTACACCTTC; CDR3 protein: CSVVDGTEYGYTF
D gene: NA; J gene: TRBJ2-7; CDR3 length: 15; clone size: many; V gene: TRBV6-2/TRBV6-3; CDR3 DNA: TGTGCCAGCAGTGGCCGGGACATCAGAAGGGACGAGCAGTACTTC; CDR3 protein: CASSGRDIRRDEQYF
D gene: NA; J gene: TRBJ2-7; CDR3 length: 12; clone size: few; V gene: TRBV20-1; CDR3 DNA: TGCAGTGCTATCACAGGGCGGTACGAGCAGTACTTC; CDR3 protein: CSAITGRYEQYF
D gene: NA; J gene: TRBJ1-3; CDR3 length: 16; clone size: NA; V gene: TRBV28; CDR3 DNA: TGTGCCAGCAGTTTATTGGGTAGGGAAGGCGGAAACACCATATATTTT; CDR3 protein: CASSLLGREGGNTIYF
D gene: NA; J gene: TRBJ2-4; CDR3 length: 13; clone size: NA; V gene: TRBV5-6; CDR3 DNA: TGTGCCAGCAGCTCGGCAAGTGGGGACATTCAGTACTTC; CDR3 protein: CASSSASGDIQYF
D gene: NA; J gene: TRBJ2-7; CDR3 length: 15; clone size: NA; V gene: TRBV5-6; CDR3 DNA: TGTGCCAGCAGCTCCGCGAGGGCACTAACCTACGAGCAGTACTTC; CDR3 protein: CASSSARALTYEQYF
D gene: NA; J gene: TRBJ2-5; CDR3 length: 13; clone size: few; V gene: TRBV4-1; CDR3 DNA: TGCGCCAGCAGCCAAGCAGGGAAAGAGACCCAGTACTTC; CDR3 protein: CASSQAGKETQYF
D gene: TRBD1; J gene: TRBJ2-2; CDR3 length: 15; clone size: few; V gene: TRBV3-1; CDR3 DNA: TGTGCCAGCAGCCAAGGGACAGGTACAACCGGGGAGCTGTTTTTT; CDR3 protein: CASSQGTGTTGELFF
D gene: NA; J gene: TRBJ1-5; CDR3 length: 15; clone size: many; V gene: TRBV28; CDR3 DNA: TGTGCCAGCAGTCGTTTCGGAGGGGCGCGAGGGGCCCAGCATTTT; CDR3 protein: CASSRFGGARGAQHF
D gene: TRBD1; J gene: TRBJ2-5; CDR3 length: 12; clone size: many; V gene: TRBV20-1; CDR3 DNA: TGCAGTGCTCGGACAGGGGCAGAGACCCAGTACTTC; CDR3 protein: CSARTGAETQYF
D gene: NA; J gene: TRBJ1-4; CDR3 length: 17; clone size: few; V gene: TRBV28; CDR3 DNA: TGTGCCAGCAGTTTCCCCCTTTTAGGGGCAACTAATGAAAAACTGTTTTTT; CDR3 protein: CASSFPLLGATNEKLFF
D gene: TRBD2; J gene: TRBJ2-2; CDR3 length: 16; clone size: many; V gene: TRBV11-2; CDR3 DNA: TGTGCCAGCGTAGGACTAGCGGGAGCTCGGACCGGGGAGCTGTTTTTT; CDR3 protein: CASVGLAGARTGELFF
D gene: NA; J gene: TRBJ1-2; CDR3 length: 13; clone size: NA; V gene: TRBV27; CDR3 DNA: TGTGCCAGCAGCCCCTGGGGGGCGGGTGGCTACACCTTC; CDR3 protein: CASSPWGAGGYTF
D gene: NA; J gene: TRBJ1-2; CDR3 length: 14; clone size: many; V gene: TRBV5-4; CDR3 DNA: TGTGCCAGCAGCTCTTCCGGGACACGGTATGGCTACACCTTC; CDR3 protein: CASSSSGTRYGYTF
D gene: NA; J gene: TRBJ2-7; CDR3 length: 14; clone size: few; V gene: TRBV7-9; CDR3 DNA: TGTGCCAGCAGCGGACACATGGAATCCTACGAGCAGTACTTC; CDR3 protein: CASSGHMESYEQYF
D gene: NA; J gene: TRBJ2-7; CDR3 length: 14; clone size: many; V gene: TRBV30; CDR3 DNA: TGTGCCTGGAGCGGTGGGACCTACTCCTACGAGCAGTACTTC; CDR3 protein: CAWSGGTYSYEQYF
D gene: NA; J gene: TRBJ2-6; CDR3 length: 16; clone size: many; V gene: TRBV6-5; CDR3 DNA: TGTGCCAGCAGTTGGCCGACGGGAGCTGGGGCCAACGTCCTGACTTTC; CDR3 protein: CASSWPTGAGANVLTF
D gene: NA; J gene: TRBJ2-7; CDR3 length: 14; clone size: few; V gene: TRBV7-9; CDR3 DNA: TGTGCCAGCAGCTTAGATGGGGGCATCTACGAGCAGTACTTC; CDR3 protein: CASSLDGGIYEQYF
D gene: NA; J gene: TRBJ2-2; CDR3 length: 12; clone size: few; V gene: TRBV6-7; CDR3 DNA: TGTGCCAGCAGTCAGGAGGACGGGGAGCTGTTTTTT; CDR3 protein: CASSQEDGELFF
D gene: NA; J gene: TRBJ2-7; CDR3 length: 15; clone size: NA; V gene: TRBV11-2; CDR3 DNA: TGTGCCAGCAGCTTCCGTAGACTAAACGGCTACGAGCAGTACTTC; CDR3 protein: CASSFRRLNGYEQYF
D gene: NA; J gene: TRBJ2-5; CDR3 length: 14; clone size: many; V gene: TRBV7-9; CDR3 DNA: TGTGCCAGCAGCTACCAAGGATACGGGGAGACCCAGTACTTC; CDR3 protein: CASSYQGYGETQYF
D gene: NA; J gene: TRBJ2-5; CDR3 length: 13; clone size: few; V gene: TRBV29-1; CDR3 DNA: TGCAGCGTTCCTTTGGGTAGGGTCGAGACCCAGTACTTC; CDR3 protein: CSVPLGRVETQYF
D gene: NA; J gene: TRBJ2-7; CDR3 length: 14; clone size: few; V gene: TRBV5-1; CDR3 DNA: TGTGCCACCCCGGAGCGCAGGGCGGTCTACGAGCAGTACTTC; CDR3 protein: CATPERRAVYEQYF
D gene: TRBD2; J gene: TRBJ2-2; CDR3 length: 17; clone size: few; V gene: TRBV11-2; CDR3 DNA: TGTGCCAGCAGCCACCGGACTAGCGGGATAAACACCGGGGAGCTGTTTTTT; CDR3 protein: CASSHRTSGINTGELFF
D gene: NA; J gene: TRBJ2-7; CDR3 length: 15; clone size: many; V gene: TRBV7-9; CDR3 DNA: TGTGCCAGCAGCTCCTCAGGAGAGGGCCCCTACGAGCAGTACTTC; CDR3 protein: CASSSSGEGPYEQYF
D gene: TRBD2; J gene: TRBJ2-5; CDR3 length: 16; clone size: many; V gene: TRBV6-1; CDR3 DNA: TGTGCCAGCATCGCCCCTAGCGGGAGGTACCAAGAGACCCAGTACTTC; CDR3 protein: CASIAPSGRYQETQYF
D gene: NA; J gene: TRBJ1-5; CDR3 length: 19; clone size: many; V gene: TRBV12-3/TRBV12-4; CDR3 DNA: TGTGCCAGCAGTTCCCTCTCGAACTCGGGACTAAATAGCAATCAGCCCCAGCATTTT; CDR3 protein: CASSSLSNSGLNSNQPQHF
D gene: NA; J gene: TRBJ1-4; CDR3 length: 15; clone size: many; V gene: TRBV28; CDR3 DNA: TGTGCCAGCAGTCCCCAGGGTAGTACTAATGAAAAACTGTTTTTT; CDR3 protein: CASSPQGSTNEKLFF
D gene: NA; J gene: TRBJ2-7; CDR3 length: 13; clone size: many; V gene: TRBV28; CDR3 DNA: TGTGCCAGCACCATCCAGGGGGAGGACGAGCAGTACTTC; CDR3 protein: CASTIQGEDEQYF
D gene: NA; J gene: TRBJ1-1; CDR3 length: 11; clone size: few; V gene: TRBV6-1; CDR3 DNA: TGTGCCAGCATGGAGGGGACTGAAGCTTTCTTT; CDR3 protein: CASMEGTEAFF
D gene: TRBD2; J gene: TRBJ2-1; CDR3 length: 15; clone size: NA; V gene: TRBV2; CDR3 DNA: TGTGCCAGCAACCCAACCGGGACTAGGCAGTTCGCGCAGTTCTTC; CDR3 protein: CASNPTGTRQFAQFF
D gene: TRBD1; J gene: TRBJ2-2; CDR3 length: 15; clone size: many; V gene: TRBV6-1; CDR3 DNA: TGTGCCAGCAAACCGGACAGGGCGAGCACCGGGGAGCTGTTTTTT; CDR3 protein: CASKPDRASTGELFF
D gene: NA; J gene: TRBJ1-1; CDR3 length: 13; clone size: NA; V gene: TRBV5-1; CDR3 DNA: TGCGCCAGCAGCTTGGGCTCCCCGGCTGAAGCTTTCTTT; CDR3 protein: CASSLGSPAEAFF
D gene: NA; J gene: TRBJ1-5; CDR3 length: 13; clone size: NA; V gene: TRBV15; CDR3 DNA: TGTGCCACCAGTGACAGGATCAATCAGCCCCAGCATTTT; CDR3 protein: CATSDRINQPQHF
D gene: NA; J gene: TRBJ1-2; CDR3 length: 10; clone size: many; V gene: TRBV2; CDR3 DNA: TGTGCCGCCACGGGGGTCGGCTACACCTTC; CDR3 protein: CAATGVGYTF
D gene: NA; J gene: TRBJ1-2; CDR3 length: 13; clone size: many; V gene: TRBV2; CDR3 DNA: TGTGCCAGCAGTGAAATTAGGGGGAATGGCTACACCTTC; CDR3 protein: CASSEIRGNGYTF
D gene: NA; J gene: TRBJ2-7; CDR3 length: 15; clone size: few; V gene: TRBV4-1; CDR3 DNA: TGCGCCAGCAGCCAAGGGAGGGGAGCTGGCTACGAGCAGTACTTC; CDR3 protein: CASSQGRGAGYEQYF
D gene: NA; J gene: TRBJ2-7; CDR3 length: 12; clone size: NA; V gene: TRBV30; CDR3 DNA: TGTGCCTGGAGTCTCGTCCCCTGCGAGCAGTACTTC; CDR3 protein: CAWSLVPCEQYF
D gene: TRBD2; J gene: TRBJ2-2; CDR3 length: 18; clone size: few; V gene: TRBV12-5; CDR3 DNA: TGTGCTAGTGGTTTGATGACAGCGGGAGGCTGGAGCACCGGGGAGCTGTTTTTT; CDR3 protein: CASGLMTAGGWSTGELFF
D gene: TRBD1; J gene: TRBJ1-4; CDR3 length: 14; clone size: many; V gene: TRBV7-8; CDR3 DNA: TGTGCCAGCAGCTCCAGGGGGGCGGATGAAAAACTGTTTTTT; CDR3 protein: CASSSRGADEKLFF
D gene: NA; J gene: TRBJ1-1; CDR3 length: 12; clone size: few; V gene: TRBV29-1; CDR3 DNA: TGCAGCGACAGGGATCCGGGCACTGAAGCTTTCTTT; CDR3 protein: CSDRDPGTEAFF
D gene: NA; J gene: TRBJ2-5; CDR3 length: 13; clone size: NA; V gene: TRBV7-2; CDR3 DNA: TGTGCCAGCAGCTCCCAGGGCCTAGGGGAACAGTACTTC; CDR3 protein: CASSSQGLGEQYF
D gene: NA; J gene: TRBJ1-1; CDR3 length: 8; clone size: NA; V gene: TRBV20-1; CDR3 DNA: TGCAGTGGGGCCCGCGGTCTCTTT; CDR3 protein: CSGARGLF
D gene: TRBD1; J gene: TRBJ2-2; CDR3 length: 15; clone size: few; V gene: TRBV20-1; CDR3 DNA: TGCAGTGCCACGGACAGGGAAAGAGACACCGGGGAGCTGTTTTTT; CDR3 protein: CSATDRERDTGELFF
D gene: NA; J gene: TRBJ2-7; CDR3 length: 12; clone size: many; V gene: TRBV7-2; CDR3 DNA: TGTGCCAGCAGCCAGGGATTCAACGAGCAGTACTTC; CDR3 protein: CASSQGFNEQYF
D gene: NA; J gene: TRBJ2-7; CDR3 length: 15; clone size: NA; V gene: TRBV3-1; CDR3 DNA: TGTGCCAGCAGCCGGGTCTGGGACGCCTCCTACGAGCAGTACTTC; CDR3 protein: CASSRVWDASYEQYF
D gene: NA; J gene: TRBJ1-5; CDR3 length: 16; clone size: few; V gene: TRBV6-2/TRBV6-3; CDR3 DNA: TGTGCCAGCAGGCAGTGGGGGAGATACGACGATCAGCCCCAGCATTTT; CDR3 protein: CASRQWGRYDDQPQHF
D gene: NA; J gene: TRBJ1-1; CDR3 length: 12; clone size: NA; V gene: TRBV15; CDR3 DNA: TGTGCCACCAGCAGGGCAACAGGTACAGCTTTCTTT; CDR3 protein: CATSRATGTAFF
D gene: NA; J gene: TRBJ2-7; CDR3 length: 14; clone size: NA; V gene: TRBV20-1; CDR3 DNA: TGCAGTGCTAGAGATCTCGACTCCCACTACGAGCAGTACTTC; CDR3 protein: CSARDLDSHYEQYF
D gene: NA; J gene: TRBJ2-5; CDR3 length: 12; clone size: many; V gene: TRBV2; CDR3 DNA: TGTGCCAGCAGGATAGGACAAGAGACCCAGTACTTC; CDR3 protein: CASRIGQETQYF